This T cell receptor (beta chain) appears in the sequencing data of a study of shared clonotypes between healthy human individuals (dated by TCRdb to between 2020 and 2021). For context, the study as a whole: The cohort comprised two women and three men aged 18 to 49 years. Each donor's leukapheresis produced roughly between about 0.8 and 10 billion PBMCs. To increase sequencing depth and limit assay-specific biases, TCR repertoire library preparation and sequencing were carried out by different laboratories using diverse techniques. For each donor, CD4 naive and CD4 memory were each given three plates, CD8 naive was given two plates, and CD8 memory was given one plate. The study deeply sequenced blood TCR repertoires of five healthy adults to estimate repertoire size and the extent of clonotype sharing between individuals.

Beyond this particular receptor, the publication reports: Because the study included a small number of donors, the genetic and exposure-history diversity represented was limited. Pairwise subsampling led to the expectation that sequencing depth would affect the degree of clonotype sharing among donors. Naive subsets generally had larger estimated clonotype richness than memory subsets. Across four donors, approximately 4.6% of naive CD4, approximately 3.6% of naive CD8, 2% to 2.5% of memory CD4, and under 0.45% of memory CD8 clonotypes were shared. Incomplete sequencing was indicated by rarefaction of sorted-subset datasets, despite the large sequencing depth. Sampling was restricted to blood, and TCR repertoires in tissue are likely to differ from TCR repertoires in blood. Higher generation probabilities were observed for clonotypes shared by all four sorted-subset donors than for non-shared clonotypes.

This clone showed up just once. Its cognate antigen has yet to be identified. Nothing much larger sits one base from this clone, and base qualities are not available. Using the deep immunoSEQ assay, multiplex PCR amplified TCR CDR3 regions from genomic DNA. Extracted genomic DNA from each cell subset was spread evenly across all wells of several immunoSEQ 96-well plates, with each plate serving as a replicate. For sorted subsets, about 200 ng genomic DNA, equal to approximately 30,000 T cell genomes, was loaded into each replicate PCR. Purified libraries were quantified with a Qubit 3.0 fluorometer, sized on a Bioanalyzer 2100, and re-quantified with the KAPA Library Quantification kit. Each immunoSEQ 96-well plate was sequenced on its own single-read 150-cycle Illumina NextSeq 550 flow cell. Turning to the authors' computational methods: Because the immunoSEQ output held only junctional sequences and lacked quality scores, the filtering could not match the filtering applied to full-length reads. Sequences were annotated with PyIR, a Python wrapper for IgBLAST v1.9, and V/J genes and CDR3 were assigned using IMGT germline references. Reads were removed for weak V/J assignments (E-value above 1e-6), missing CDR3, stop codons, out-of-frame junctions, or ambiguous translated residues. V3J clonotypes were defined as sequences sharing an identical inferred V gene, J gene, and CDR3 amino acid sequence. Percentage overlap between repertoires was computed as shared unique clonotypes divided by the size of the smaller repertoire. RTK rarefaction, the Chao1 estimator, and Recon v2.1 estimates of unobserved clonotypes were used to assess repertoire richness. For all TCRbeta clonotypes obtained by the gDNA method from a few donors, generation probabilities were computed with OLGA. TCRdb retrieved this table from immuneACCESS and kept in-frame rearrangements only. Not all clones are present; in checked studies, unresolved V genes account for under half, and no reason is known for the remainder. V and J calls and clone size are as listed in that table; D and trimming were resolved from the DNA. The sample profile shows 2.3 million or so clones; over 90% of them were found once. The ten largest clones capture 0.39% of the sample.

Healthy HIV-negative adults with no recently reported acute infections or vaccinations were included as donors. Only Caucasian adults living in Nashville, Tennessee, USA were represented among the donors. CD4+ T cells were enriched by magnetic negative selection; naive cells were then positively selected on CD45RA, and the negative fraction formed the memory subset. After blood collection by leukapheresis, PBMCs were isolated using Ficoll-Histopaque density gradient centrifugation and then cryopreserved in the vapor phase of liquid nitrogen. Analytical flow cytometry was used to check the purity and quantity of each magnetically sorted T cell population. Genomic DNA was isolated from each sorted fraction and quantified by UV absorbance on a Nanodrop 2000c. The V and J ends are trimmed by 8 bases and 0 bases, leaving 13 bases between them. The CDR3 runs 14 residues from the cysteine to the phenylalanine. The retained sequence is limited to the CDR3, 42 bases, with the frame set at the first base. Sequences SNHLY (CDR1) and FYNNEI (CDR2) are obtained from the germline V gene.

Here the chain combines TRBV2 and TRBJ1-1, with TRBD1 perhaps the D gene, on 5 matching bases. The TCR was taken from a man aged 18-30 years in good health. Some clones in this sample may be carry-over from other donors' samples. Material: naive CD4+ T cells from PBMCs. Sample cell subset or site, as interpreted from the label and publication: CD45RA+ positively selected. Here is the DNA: TGTGCCAGCCAACCGGGACGGATGAACACTGAAGCTTTCTTT. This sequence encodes CASQPGRMNTEAFF.